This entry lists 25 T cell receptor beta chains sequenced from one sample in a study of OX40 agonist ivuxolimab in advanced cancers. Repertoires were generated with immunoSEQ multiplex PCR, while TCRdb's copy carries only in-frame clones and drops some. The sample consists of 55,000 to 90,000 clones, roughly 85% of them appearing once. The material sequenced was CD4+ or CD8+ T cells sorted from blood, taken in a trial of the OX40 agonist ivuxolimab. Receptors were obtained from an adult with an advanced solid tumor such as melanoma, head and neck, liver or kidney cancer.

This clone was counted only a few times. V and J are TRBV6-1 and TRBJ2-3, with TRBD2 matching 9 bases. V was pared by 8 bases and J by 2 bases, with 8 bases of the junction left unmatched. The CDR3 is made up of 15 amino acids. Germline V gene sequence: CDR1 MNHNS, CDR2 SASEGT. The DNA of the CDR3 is TGTGCCAGCCTCTTCTTAGCGGGAGACACAGATACGCAGTATTTT. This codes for CASLFLAGDTDTQYF.

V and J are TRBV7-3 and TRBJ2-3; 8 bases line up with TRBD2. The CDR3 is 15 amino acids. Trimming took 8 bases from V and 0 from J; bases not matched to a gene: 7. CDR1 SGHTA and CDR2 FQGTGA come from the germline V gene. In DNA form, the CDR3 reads TGTGCCAGCGCTCCCCGGGGGGGTAGCACAGATACGCAGTATTTT. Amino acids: CASAPRGGSTDTQYF.

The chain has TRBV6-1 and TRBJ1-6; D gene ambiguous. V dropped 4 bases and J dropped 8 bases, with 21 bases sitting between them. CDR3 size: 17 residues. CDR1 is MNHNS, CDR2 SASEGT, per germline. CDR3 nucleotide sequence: TGTGCCAGCAGTGTAACGGACGGCCCGTCTTCGGATTCACCCCTCCACTTT. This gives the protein CASSVTDGPSSDSPLHF.

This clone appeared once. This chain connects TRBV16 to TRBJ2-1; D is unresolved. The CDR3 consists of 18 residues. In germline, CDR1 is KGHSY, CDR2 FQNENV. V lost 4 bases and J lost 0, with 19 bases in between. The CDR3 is CASSRPGTTLSSYNEQFF. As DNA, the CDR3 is TGTGCCAGCAGCCGACCCGGCACTACCCTCAGCTCCTACAATGAGCAGTTCTTC. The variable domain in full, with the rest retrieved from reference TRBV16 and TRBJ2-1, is GEEVAQTPKHLVRGEGQKAKLYCAPIKGHSYVFWYQQVLKNEFKFLISFQNENVFDETGMPKERFSAKCLPNSPCSLEIQATKLEDSAVYFCASSRPGTTLSSYNEQFFGPGTRLTVL.

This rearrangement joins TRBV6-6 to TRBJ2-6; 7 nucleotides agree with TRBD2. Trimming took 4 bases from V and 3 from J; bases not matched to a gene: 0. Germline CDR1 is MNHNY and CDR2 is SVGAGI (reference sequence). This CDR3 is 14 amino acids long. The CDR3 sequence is CASSWTSGANVLTF. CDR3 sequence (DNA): TGTGCCAGCAGTTGGACTAGTGGGGCCAACGTCCTGACTTTC.

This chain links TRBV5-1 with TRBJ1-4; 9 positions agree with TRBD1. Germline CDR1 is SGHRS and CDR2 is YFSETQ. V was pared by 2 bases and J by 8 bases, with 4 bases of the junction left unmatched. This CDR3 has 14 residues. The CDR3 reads CASSLQGAQEKLFF. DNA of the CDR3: TGCGCCAGCAGCTTACAGGGGGCGCAGGAAAAACTGTTTTTT.

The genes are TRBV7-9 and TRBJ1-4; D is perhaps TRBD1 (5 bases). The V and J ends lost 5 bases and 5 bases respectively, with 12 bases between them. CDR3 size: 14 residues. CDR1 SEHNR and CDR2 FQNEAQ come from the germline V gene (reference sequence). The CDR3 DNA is TGTGCCAGCAGCCCCGGGACCAAGAATGAAAAACTGTTTTTT. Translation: CASSPGTKNEKLFF. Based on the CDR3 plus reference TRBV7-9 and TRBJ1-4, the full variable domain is DTGVSQNPRHKITKRGQNVTFRCDPISEHNRLYWYRQTLGQGPEFLTYFQNEAQLEKSRLLSDRFSAERPKGSFSTLEIQRTEQGDSAMYLCASSPGTKNEKLFFGSGTQLSVL.

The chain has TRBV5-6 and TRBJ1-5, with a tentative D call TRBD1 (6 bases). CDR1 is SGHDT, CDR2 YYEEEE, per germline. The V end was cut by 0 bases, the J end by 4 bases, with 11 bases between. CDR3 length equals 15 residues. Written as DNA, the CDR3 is TGTGCCAGCAGCTTGGGGGGGCTCTGGAATCAGCCCCAGCATTTT. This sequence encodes CASSLGGLWNQPQHF.

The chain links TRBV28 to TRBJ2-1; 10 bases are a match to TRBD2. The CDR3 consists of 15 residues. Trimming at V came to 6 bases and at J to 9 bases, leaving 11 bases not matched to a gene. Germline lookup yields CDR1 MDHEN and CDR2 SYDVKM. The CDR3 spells CASSVQLAGVTEQFF. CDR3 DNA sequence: TGTGCCAGCAGCGTCCAGCTAGCGGGGGTTACTGAGCAGTTCTTC.

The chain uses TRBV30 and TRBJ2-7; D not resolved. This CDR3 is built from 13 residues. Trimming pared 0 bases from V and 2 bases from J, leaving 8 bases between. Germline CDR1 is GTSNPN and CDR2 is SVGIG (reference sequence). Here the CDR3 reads CAWSVLPPYEQYF. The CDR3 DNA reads TGTGCCTGGAGTGTACTTCCACCCTACGAGCAGTACTTC.

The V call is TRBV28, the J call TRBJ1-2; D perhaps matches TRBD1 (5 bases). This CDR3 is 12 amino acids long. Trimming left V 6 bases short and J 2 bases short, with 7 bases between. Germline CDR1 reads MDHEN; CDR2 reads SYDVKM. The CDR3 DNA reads TGTGCCAGCAGGGGGCAGAACTATGGCTACACCTTC. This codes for CASRGQNYGYTF.

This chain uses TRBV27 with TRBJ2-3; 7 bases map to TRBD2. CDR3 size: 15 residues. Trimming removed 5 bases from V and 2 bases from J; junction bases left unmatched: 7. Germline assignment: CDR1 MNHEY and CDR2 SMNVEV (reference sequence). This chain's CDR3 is CASSPRGGTTDTQYF. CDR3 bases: TGTGCCAGCAGTCCCCGGGGAGGGACCACAGATACGCAGTATTTT.

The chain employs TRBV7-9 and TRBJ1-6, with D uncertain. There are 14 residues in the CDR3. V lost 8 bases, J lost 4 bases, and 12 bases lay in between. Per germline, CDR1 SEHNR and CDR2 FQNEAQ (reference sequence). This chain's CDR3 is CASQDGNYNSPLHF. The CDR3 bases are TGTGCCAGCCAGGACGGGAATTATAATTCACCCCTCCACTTT.

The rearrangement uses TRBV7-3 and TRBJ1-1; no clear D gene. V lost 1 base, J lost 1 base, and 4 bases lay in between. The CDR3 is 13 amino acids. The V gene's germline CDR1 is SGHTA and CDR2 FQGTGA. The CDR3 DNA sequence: TGTGCCAGCAGCTTAAGCTCGAACACTGAAGCTTTCTTT. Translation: CASSLSSNTEAFF.

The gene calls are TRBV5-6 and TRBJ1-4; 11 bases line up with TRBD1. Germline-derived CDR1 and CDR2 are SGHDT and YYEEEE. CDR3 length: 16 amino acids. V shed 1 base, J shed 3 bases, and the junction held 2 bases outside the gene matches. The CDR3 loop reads CASSLKGQGANEKLFF. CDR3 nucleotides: TGTGCCAGCAGCTTGAAGGGACAGGGGGCTAATGAAAAACTGTTTTTT.

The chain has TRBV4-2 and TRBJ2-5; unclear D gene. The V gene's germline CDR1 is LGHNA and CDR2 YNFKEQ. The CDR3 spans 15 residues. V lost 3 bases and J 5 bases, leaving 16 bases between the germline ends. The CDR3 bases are TGTGCCAGCAGCCAGTCCGGTGTCGTAACGGAGACCCAGTACTTC. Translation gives CASSQSGVVTETQYF.

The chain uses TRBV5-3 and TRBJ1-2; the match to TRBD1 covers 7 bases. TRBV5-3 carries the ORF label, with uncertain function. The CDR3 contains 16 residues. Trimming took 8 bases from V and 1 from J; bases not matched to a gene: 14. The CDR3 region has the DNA TGTGCCAGGTTCCAGGCAGGGGGGTACCATAACTATGGCTACACCTTC. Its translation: CARFQAGGYHNYGYTF.

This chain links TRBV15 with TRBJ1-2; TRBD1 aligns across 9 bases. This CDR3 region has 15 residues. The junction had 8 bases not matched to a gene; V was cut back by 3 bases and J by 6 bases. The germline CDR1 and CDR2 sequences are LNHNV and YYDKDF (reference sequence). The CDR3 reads CATSSLDRGIDGYTF. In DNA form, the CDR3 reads TGTGCCACCAGCAGCCTTGACAGGGGGATCGATGGCTACACCTTC.

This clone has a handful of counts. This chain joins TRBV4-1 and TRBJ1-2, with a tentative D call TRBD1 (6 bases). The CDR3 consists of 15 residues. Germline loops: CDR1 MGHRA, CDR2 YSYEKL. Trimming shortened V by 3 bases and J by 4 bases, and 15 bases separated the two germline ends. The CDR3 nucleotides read TGCGCCAGCAGCCAGGGATACAGGGTTGCCTATGGCTACACCTTC. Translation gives CASSQGYRVAYGYTF.

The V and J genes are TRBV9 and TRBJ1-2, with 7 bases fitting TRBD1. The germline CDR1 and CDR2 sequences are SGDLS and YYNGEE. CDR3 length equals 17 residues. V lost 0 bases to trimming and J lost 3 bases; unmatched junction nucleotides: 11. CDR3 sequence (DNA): TGTGCCAGCAGCGTAGCCAGTCTCCCGGGACAGTACTATGGCTACACCTTC. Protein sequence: CASSVASLPGQYYGYTF.

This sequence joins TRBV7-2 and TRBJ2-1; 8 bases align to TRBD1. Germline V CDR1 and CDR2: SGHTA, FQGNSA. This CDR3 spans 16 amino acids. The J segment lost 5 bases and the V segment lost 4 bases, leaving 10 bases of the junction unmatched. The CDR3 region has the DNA TGTGCCAGCAGCTCGTCCGGGACAGGCCCCGACAATGAGCAGTTCTTC. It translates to CASSSSGTGPDNEQFF.

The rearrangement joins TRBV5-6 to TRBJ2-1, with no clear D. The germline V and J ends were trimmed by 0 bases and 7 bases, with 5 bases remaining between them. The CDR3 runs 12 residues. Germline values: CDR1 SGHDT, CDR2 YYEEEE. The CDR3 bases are TGTGCCAGCAGCTTGGAAATGAATGAGCAGTTCTTC. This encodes CASSLEMNEQFF.

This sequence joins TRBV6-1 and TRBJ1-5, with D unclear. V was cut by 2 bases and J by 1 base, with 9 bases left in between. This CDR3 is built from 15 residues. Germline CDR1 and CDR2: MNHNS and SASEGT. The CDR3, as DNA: TGTGCCAGCAGTGAACCGGTCCTAAGCAATCAGCCCCAGCATTTT. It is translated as CASSEPVLSNQPQHF.

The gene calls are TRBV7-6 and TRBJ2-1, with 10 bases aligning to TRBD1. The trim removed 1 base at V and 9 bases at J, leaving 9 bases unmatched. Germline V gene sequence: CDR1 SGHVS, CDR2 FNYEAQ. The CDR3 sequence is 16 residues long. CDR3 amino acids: CASSLVGDRGWGEQFF. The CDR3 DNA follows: TGTGCCAGCAGCTTAGTCGGGGACAGGGGATGGGGTGAGCAGTTCTTC.

The chain's CDR3 is CASSRDFLGAKNIQYF. The CDR3 DNA reads TGTGCCAGCAGCCGAGACTTCCTAGGGGCCAAAAACATTCAGTACTTC. The chain has TRBV5-5 and TRBJ2-4; no reliable D call. The CDR3 extends over 16 amino acids. CDR1 and CDR2 from the germline V gene are SGHKS and YYEKEE (reference sequence). V lost 4 bases, J lost 1 base, and 15 bases lay in between.